This T cell receptor beta chain was captured by sequencing in a study of shared clonotypes between healthy human individuals. A note on this clone: No antigen is known for it. In the same sample, other DNA sequences code for this CDR3.

Donors comprised only Caucasian adults living in Nashville, Tennessee. Libraries were prepared by immunoSEQ multiplex PCR; TCRdb keeps only in-frame clonotypes and omits some of them. The data hold over a million clones, with approximately 80% observed a single time. Germline V gene sequence: CDR1 MNHNS, CDR2 SASEGT. With 5 bases removed from V and 3 bases from J, the gap between germline ends came to 10 bases. This CDR3 is built from 13 residues. Study outcomes and limitations: Estimated clonotype richness was generally higher in naive than memory subsets. Inspection by rarefaction showed sorted-subset sequencing to be incomplete despite large depth.

The clonotype was recovered from a man in his late teens or twenties in good health. Some clones in this sample may be carry-over from other donors' samples. The chain combines TRBV6-1 with TRBJ1-2; D might be TRBD1 (6 bases). Sequenced sample: memory CD4+ T cells from PBMCs. The subset: CD45RA-negative fraction. The CDR3 DNA sequence: TGTGCCAGCAGTCCAGGGGAGGACTATGGCTACACCTTC. This codes for CASSPGEDYGYTF.